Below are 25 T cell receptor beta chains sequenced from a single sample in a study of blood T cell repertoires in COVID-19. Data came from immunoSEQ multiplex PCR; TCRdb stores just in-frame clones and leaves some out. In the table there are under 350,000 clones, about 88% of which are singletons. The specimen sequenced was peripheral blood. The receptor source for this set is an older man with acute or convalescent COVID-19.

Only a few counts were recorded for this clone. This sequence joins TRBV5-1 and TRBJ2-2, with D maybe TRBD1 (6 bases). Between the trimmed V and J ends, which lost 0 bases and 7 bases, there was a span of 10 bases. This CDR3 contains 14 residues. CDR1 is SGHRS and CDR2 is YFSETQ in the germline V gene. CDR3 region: CASSLDRAGGELFF. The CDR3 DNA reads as TGCGCCAGCAGCTTGGACAGGGCGGGCGGGGAGCTGTTTTTT.

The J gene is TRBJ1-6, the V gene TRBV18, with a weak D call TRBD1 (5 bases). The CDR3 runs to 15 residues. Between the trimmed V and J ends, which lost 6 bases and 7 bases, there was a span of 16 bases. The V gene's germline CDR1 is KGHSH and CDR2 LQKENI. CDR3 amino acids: CASSLTQGGNSPLHF. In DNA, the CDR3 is TGTGCCAGCTCCCTAACTCAGGGAGGAAATTCACCCCTCCACTTT.

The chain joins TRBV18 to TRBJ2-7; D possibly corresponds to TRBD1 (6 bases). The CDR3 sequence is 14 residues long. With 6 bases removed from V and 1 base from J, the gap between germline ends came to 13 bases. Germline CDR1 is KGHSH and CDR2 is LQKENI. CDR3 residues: CASSGRDKSYEQYF. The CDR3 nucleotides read TGTGCCAGCTCCGGAAGGGACAAGTCCTACGAGCAGTACTTC.

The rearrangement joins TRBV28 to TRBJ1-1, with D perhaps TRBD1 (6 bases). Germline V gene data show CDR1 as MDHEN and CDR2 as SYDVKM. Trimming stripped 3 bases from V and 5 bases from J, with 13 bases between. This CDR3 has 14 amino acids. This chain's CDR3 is CASSFLQGGTEAFF. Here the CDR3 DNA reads TGTGCCAGCAGTTTCCTACAGGGAGGGACTGAAGCTTTCTTT.

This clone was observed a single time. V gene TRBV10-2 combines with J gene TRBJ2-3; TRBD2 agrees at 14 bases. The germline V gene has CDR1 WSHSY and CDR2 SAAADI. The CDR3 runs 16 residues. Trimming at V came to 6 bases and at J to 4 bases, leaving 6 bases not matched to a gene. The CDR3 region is CASSRGLAGVPDTQYF. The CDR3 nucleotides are TGCGCCAGCAGCCGGGGACTAGCGGGAGTCCCAGATACGCAGTATTTT.

CDR3 DNA sequence: TGTGCCAGCAGCTCGCAGGGGGGAGATACGCAGTATTTT. This translates into CASSSQGGDTQYF. V and J are TRBV3-1 (or the pseudogene TRBV3-2) and TRBJ2-3; a possible D gene is TRBD1 (7 bases). V was shortened by 5 bases and J by 5 bases, with 11 bases between the two germline ends. The germline CDR1 and CDR2 sequences are LGHDT and YNNKEL (reference sequence). The CDR3 sequence is 13 residues long.

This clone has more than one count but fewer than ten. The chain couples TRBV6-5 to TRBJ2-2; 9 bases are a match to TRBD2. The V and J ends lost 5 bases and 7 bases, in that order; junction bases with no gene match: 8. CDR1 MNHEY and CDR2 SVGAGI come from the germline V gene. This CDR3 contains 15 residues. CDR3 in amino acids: CASSISGRRDGELFF. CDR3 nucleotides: TGTGCCAGCAGTATAAGCGGGAGGAGGGACGGGGAGCTGTTTTTT.

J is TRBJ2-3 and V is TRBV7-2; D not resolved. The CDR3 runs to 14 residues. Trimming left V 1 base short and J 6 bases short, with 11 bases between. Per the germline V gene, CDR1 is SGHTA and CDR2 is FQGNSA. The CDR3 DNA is TGTGCCAGCAGCTTAGATCCAGGAACGGATACGCAGTATTTT. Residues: CASSLDPGTDTQYF.

Here the CDR3 reads CASSETRGGETQYF. The CDR3 DNA reads TGTGCCAGCAGTGAAACGAGGGGGGGGGAGACCCAGTACTTC. The J gene is TRBJ2-5, the V gene TRBV2, with a possible D match to TRBD2 (7 bases). The CDR3 has 14 residues. The germline V and J ends were trimmed by 2 bases and 5 bases, with 12 bases remaining between them. Germline values: CDR1 SNHLY, CDR2 FYNNEI.

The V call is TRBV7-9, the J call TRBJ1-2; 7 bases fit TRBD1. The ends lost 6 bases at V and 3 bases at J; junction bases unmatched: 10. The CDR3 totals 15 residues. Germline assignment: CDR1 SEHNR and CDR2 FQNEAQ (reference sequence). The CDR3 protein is CASSSQQGGDYGYTF. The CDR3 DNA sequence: TGTGCCAGCAGTTCCCAGCAGGGGGGAGACTATGGCTACACCTTC.

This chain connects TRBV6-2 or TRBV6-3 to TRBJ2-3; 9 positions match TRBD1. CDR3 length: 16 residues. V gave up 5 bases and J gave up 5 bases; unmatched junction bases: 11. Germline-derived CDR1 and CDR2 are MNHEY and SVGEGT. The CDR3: CASSRMGQGIRDTQYF. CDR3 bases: TGTGCCAGCAGTCGCATGGGACAGGGAATCCGAGATACGCAGTATTTT.

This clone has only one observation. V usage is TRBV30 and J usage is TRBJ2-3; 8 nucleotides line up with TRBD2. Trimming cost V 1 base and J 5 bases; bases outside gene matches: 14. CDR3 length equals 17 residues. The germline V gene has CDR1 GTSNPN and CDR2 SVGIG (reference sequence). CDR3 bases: TGTGCCTGGAGTGGAGGATCAAGCGGGAGAGGAGAAGATACGCAGTATTTT. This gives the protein CAWSGGSSGRGEDTQYF.

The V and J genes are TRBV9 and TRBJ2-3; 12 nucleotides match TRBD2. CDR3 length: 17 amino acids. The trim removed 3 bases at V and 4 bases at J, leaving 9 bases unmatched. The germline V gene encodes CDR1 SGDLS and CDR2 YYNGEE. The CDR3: CASSAQTLAGGSDTQYF. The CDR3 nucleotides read TGTGCCAGCAGCGCCCAAACACTAGCGGGAGGTTCAGATACGCAGTATTTT.

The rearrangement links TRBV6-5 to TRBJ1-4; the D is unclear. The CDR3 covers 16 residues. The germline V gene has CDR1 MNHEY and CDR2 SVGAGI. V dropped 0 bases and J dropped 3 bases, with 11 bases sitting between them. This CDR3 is CASSYSEDWANEKLFF. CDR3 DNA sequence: TGTGCCAGCAGTTACTCAGAGGACTGGGCTAATGAAAAACTGTTTTTT.

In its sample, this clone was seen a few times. The CDR3 spells CASSSGGIRGRGTEAFF. CDR3 bases: TGTGCCAGCAGCTCCGGGGGGATAAGGGGGAGGGGCACTGAAGCTTTCTTT. The chain links TRBV5-4 to TRBJ1-1; D is possibly TRBD1 (6 bases). This CDR3 contains 17 residues. The V end lost 3 bases, the J end lost 4 bases, and 22 bases lay between the germline ends. CDR1 and CDR2 (germline): SGHNT, YYREEE (reference sequence).

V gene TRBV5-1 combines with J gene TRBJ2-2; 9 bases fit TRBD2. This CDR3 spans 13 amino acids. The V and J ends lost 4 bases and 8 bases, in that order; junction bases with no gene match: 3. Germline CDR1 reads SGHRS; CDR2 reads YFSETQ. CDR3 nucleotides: TGCGCCAGCAGCCAGGGACTAGCAGGGGAGCTGTTTTTT. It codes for CASSQGLAGELFF.

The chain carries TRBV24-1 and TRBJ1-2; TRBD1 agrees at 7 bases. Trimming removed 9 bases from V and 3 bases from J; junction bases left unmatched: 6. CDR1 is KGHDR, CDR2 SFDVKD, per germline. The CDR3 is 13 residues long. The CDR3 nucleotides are TGTGCCACCGGCCGGACAGGAGACTATGGCTACACCTTC. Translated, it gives CATGRTGDYGYTF.

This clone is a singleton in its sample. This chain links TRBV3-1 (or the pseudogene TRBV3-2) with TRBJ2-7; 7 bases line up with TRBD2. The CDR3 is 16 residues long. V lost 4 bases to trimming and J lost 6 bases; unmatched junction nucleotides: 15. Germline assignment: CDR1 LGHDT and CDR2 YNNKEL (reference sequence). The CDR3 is CASSLTPGGRAGEQYF. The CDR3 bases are TGTGCCAGCAGCCTGACCCCGGGAGGACGTGCGGGCGAGCAGTACTTC.

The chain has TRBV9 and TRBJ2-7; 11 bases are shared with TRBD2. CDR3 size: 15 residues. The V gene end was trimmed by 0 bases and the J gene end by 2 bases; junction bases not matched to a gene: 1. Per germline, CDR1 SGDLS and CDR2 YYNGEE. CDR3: CASSVGLAGPYEQYF. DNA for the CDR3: TGTGCCAGCAGCGTAGGACTAGCGGGGCCCTACGAGCAGTACTTC.

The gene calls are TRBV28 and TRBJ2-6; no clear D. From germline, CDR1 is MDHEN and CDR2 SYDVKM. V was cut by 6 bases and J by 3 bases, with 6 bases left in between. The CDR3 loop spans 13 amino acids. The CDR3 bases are TGTGCCAGCAGCTCCGGTGGGGCCAACGTCCTGACTTTC. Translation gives CASSSGGANVLTF.

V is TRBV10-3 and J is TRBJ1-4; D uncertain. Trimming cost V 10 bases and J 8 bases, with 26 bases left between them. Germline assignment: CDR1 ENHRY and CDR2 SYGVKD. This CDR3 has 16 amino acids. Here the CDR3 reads CATTHTLEGRREKLFF. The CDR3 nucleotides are TGTGCCACAACACACACTTTAGAGGGTCGTAGGGAAAAACTGTTTTTT.

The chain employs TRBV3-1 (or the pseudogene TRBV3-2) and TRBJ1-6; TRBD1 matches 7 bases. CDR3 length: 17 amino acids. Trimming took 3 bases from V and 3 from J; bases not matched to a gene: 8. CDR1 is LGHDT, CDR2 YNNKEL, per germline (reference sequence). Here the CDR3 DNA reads TGTGCCAGCAGCCACGGGGGCAGGGGGAACTATAATTCACCCCTCCACTTT. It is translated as CASSHGGRGNYNSPLHF.

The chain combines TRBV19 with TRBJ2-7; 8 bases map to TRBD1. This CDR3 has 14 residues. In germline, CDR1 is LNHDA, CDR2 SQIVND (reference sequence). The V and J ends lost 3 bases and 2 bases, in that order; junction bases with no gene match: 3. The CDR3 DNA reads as TGTGCCAGTAGTATCACGGGACAGGCCTACGAGCAGTACTTC. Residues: CASSITGQAYEQYF.

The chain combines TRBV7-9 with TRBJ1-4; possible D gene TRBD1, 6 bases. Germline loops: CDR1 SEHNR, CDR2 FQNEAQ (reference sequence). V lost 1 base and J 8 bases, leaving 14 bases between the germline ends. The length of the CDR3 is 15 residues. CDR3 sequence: CASSLESGTTEKLFF. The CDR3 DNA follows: TGTGCCAGCAGCTTAGAATCTGGGACAACCGAAAAACTGTTTTTT.

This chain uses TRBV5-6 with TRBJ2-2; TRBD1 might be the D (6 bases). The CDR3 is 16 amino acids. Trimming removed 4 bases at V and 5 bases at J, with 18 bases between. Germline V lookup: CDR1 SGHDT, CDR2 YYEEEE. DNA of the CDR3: TGTGCCAGCAGCCCCACGTCAGGGGTAAAGACCGGGGAGCTGTTTTTT. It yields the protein CASSPTSGVKTGELFF.